This T cell receptor beta chain was sequenced for a study of Graves' ophthalmopathy and Graves' hyperthyroidism. Enrolled hyperthyroidism patients had a new diagnosis, a duration under 2 months, and an age of 18 to 65. The study, taken as a whole, reports: The model's prediction of ophthalmopathy progression had approximately 67% sensitivity and approximately 72% specificity.

Losses at the gene ends were 4 bases for V and 3 bases for J; bases not matched to a gene: 7. There are 16 residues in the CDR3. This clonotype was detected only a few times. Its specificity is unknown. Investigators amplified TCR beta CDR3 regions from RNA transcripts. Second-round multiplex PCR came after first-round RT-PCR with HTBI primers. TCRdb redid the calling of the multiplex PCR reads with MiXCR, one entry per CDR3 protein. The table lists around 1.1 million distinct CDR3 sequences, 35% to 45% of them singletons. The sequence came from an adult man with Graves' hyperthyroidism. What was sequenced was peripheral blood or thyroid tissue (not recorded which). The V and J genes are TRBV12-3 or TRBV12-4 and TRBJ1-3; 9 bases match TRBD1. CDR3 protein: CASSYGTGWGGNTIYF. In DNA, the CDR3 is TGTGCCAGCAGTTACGGGACAGGGTGGGGTGGAAACACCATATATTTT.